A selection of T cell receptor beta chains follows, all from one sample in a study of cytomegalovirus exposure and HLA in healthy donors. The assay was immunoSEQ multiplex PCR, and TCRdb's table has in-frame clones only and misses some. The sample yields about 92,000 clones, about 85% seen once. The sequenced material came from PBMCs. The receptors were sampled from a girl aged 2 to 9 in good health and CMV-seropositive. CDR3s include the opening cysteine and the closing phenylalanine or tryptophan. Each record gives: D gene, clone size, V gene, CDR3 protein. The D gene is left open where the match is weak. The size of a clone is reported for some rows only, either as once, few or many, or as a class for expanded clones.

D: TRBD2; size: few; V: TRBV5-8; CDR3: CASSFPAGDPNEQFF
D: NA; size: NA; V: TRBV28; CDR3: CASRTGGAHTDTQYF
D: NA; size: NA; V: TRBV29-1; CDR3: CSVAEDSVNTEAFF
D: NA; size: NA; V: TRBV20-1; CDR3: CSARVLEGF
D: NA; size: NA; V: TRBV28; CDR3: CASSLWKGGDEKLFF
D: NA; size: NA; V: TRBV27; CDR3: CASSFGGENGYTF
D: NA; size: NA; V: TRBV5-1; CDR3: CASNGGGVGNEQFF
D: NA; size: NA; V: TRBV18; CDR3: CASSPSDSQPQHF
D: NA; size: NA; V: TRBV10-3; CDR3: CAGGAYNEQFF
D: NA; size: NA; V: TRBV28; CDR3: CASSTISAGIANTEAFF
D: NA; size: NA; V: TRBV7-9; CDR3: CASSLGTGSMSEKLFF